This TCR beta chain was captured by sequencing in a study of T cell responses to AZD1222 COVID-19 vaccine. Findings and caveats of the study: At 160-218 and 743-854, vaccine-associated CD4 TCRs were dominant, and they spanned spike.

Notes on this clone: What it binds is not known.

Profiled with immunoSEQ multiplex PCR; TCRdb holds only in-frame clones, not every one. The sample lists 120,000 to 150,000 clones, 90% to 95% occurring once. This receptor was taken from an adult in good health. Source: peripheral blood, taken on day 0 of MenACWY control vaccination.

CDR3 amino acids: CASSLDHSNQPQHF. DNA for the CDR3: TGTGCCAGCAGTTTAGACCATAGCAATCAGCCCCAGCATTTT. The V and J genes are TRBV28 and TRBJ1-5; D call uncertain. Germline-derived CDR1 and CDR2 are MDHEN and SYDVKM. V was trimmed by 2 bases and J by 0 bases, leaving 5 bases between them. The CDR3 consists of 14 residues.